This T cell receptor beta chain was documented in a study of regulatory T cells in long-lasting Graves disease. Study-level background: A definition of persistent Graves' disease required over 5 years of antithyroid drugs plus positive TSH receptor antibodies. Study-wide findings and caveats: Relative to new patients (966), persistent patients exhibited greater sharing of public clonotypes (around 2,500).

Relying on iRepertoire HTBI primers and Arm-PCR of CDR3 regions, the team built TCR beta libraries. TCRdb analysed the multiplex PCR reads with MiXCR anew, one entry per CDR3 protein. The sample includes about 660,000 distinct CDR3 sequences, around 30% of them seen just once. The CDR3 totals 13 residues. The germline V gene encodes CDR1 SNHLY and CDR2 FYNNEI. Trimming took off 5 bases at V and 7 bases at J, with 14 bases between the two ends. Sample time point: persistent/refractory GD, antithyroid drugs over 5 years with positive TRAb. The TCR library used RNA extracted from PBMCs. American Thyroid Association guidelines defined Graves' disease diagnosis. Many counts were recorded for this clonotype. Its antigen is undetermined.

The sequence was collected from a female donor with Graves disease. The rearrangement uses TRBV2 and TRBJ1-1, with D possibly matching TRBD1 (5 bases). The sequencing used peripheral blood mononuclear cells (PBMCs), collected when the disease was refractory, from a patient treated with antithyroid drugs. The CDR3 reads CASSFRGEFEAFF. The DNA of the CDR3 is TGTGCCAGCAGTTTCCGAGGGGAGTTTGAAGCTTTCTTT.